This TCR beta chain was documented in a study of control samples from healthy donors and cancer patients. Sequencing used immunoSEQ multiplex PCR; TCRdb keeps in-frame clones, though not all of them. This sample yields about 120,000 clones, of which around 91% are seen a single time; about 1.1% belongs to the top ten. V lost 0 bases and J lost 8, with 13 bases in between. Germline values: CDR1 LGHDT, CDR2 YNNKEL (reference sequence). The CDR3 runs to 14 residues. What was sequenced was PBMCs. The chain links TRBV3-1 (or the pseudogene TRBV3-2) to TRBJ1-2; no definite D call. This clonotype was obtained from a woman aged 45-59 years with colorectal cancer. CDR3 protein: CASSQDPGREGYTF. CDR3 bases: TGTGCCAGCAGCCAAGATCCTGGGAGGGAGGGCTACACCTTC.